The clone carrying this TCR beta chain was seen only a few times. Its antigen is still unknown. MiXCR was run by TCRdb on the PCR reads, yielding one entry per CDR3 protein. The data show about 24,000 distinct CDR3 sequences, 51% seen once. Germline V gene lookup returns CDR1 MNHNS and CDR2 SASEGT. V lost 2 bases, J lost 7 bases, and 12 bases lay in between. The CDR3 has 13 residues. These data originate in a study of vaccination and CD4 T cells after COVID-19. Turning to the study itself: Each post-COVID sample was drawn after diagnosis, and the median interval was approximately 96 days (range 35 to 161).

Positive PCR tests dated from March to December 2020, predating US Alpha, Beta and Delta variants. The study's findings and limits: Counts of SARS-CoV-2-reactive clonotypes had a median that went from roughly 21 to 40, a nonsignificant change. In convalescent patients, 304 of 307 vaccine-specific clones were mono-reactive for SARS-CoV-2 spike.

The chain has TRBV6-1 and TRBJ2-7; tentative D call: TRBD2 (5 bases). The clonotype comes from a human donor who had recovered from COVID-19. The material was CD4+ T cells from blood, obtained before SARS-CoV-2 vaccination. Here the CDR3 reads CASSEWVGGEQYF. DNA of the CDR3: TGTGCCAGCAGTGAATGGGTTGGAGGAGAGCAGTACTTC.